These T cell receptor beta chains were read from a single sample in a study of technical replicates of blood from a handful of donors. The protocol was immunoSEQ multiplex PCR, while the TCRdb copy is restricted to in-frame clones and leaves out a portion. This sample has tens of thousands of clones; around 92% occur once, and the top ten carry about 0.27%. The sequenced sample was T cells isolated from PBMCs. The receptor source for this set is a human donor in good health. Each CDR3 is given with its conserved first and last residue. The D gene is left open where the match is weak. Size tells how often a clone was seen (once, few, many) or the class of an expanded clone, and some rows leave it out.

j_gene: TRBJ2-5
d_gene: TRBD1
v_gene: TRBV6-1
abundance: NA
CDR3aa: CASSETGIPGQANYF
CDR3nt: TGTGCCAGCAGTGAGACAGGGATCCCAGGCCAAGCAAATTACTTC

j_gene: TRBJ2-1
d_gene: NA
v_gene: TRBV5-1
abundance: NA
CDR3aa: CASTGSSYNEQFF
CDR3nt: TGCGCCAGCACCGGGAGCTCCTACAATGAGCAGTTCTTC

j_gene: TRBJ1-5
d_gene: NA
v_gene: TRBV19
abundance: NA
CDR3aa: CASSYQGRTNQPQHF
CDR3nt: TGTGCCAGTAGTTATCAGGGTAGGACCAATCAGCCCCAGCATTTT

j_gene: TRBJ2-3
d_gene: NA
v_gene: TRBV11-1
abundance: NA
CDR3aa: CASSLARPDTQYF
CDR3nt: TGTGCCAGCAGCTTAGCGAGGCCAGATACGCAGTATTTT

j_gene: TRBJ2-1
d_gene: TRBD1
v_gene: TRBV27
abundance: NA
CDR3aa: CASSLLHRGHQRWSYNEQFF
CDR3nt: TGTGCCAGCAGTTTACTCCACAGGGGCCACCAGAGGTGGTCCTACAATGAGCAGTTCTTC

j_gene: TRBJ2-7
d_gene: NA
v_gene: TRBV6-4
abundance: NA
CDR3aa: CASSDSFGGIYEQYF
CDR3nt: TGTGCCAGCAGTGACTCGTTCGGGGGAATCTACGAGCAGTACTTC

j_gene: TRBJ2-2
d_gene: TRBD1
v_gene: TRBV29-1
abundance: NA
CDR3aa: CSVEARDRANTGELFF
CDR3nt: TGCAGCGTTGAAGCCCGGGACAGGGCGAACACCGGGGAGCTGTTTTTT

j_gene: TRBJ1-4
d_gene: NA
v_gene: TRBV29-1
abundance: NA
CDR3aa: CSAGGPEEKLFF
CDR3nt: TGCAGCGCGGGGGGACCAGAGGAAAAACTGTTTTTT

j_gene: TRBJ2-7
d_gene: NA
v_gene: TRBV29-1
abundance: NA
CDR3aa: CSVEARGDYEQYF
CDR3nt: TGCAGCGTTGAAGCCAGGGGGGACTACGAGCAGTACTTC

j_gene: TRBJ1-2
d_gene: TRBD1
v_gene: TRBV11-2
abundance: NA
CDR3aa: CASRHNRGKNYGYTF
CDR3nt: TGTGCCAGCAGACATAACAGGGGCAAGAACTATGGCTACACCTTC

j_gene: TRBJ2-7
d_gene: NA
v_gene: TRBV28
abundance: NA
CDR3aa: CASSPGAGYEQYF
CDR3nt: TGTGCCAGCAGCCCCGGCGCGGGCTACGAGCAGTACTTC

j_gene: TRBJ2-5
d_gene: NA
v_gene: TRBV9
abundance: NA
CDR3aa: CASSVRAREETQYF
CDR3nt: TGTGCCAGCAGCGTGCGGGCTCGAGAAGAGACCCAGTACTTC

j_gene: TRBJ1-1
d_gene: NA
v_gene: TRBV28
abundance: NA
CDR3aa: CASSPPRFMNTEAFF
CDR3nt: TGTGCCAGCAGTCCCCCGAGGTTCATGAACACTGAAGCTTTCTTT

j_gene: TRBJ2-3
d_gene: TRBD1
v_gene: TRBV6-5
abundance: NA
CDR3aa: CASSRGQISTDTQYF
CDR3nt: TGTGCCAGCAGTCGGGGACAGATAAGCACAGATACGCAGTATTTT

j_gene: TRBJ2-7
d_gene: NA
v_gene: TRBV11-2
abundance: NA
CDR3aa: CASSRQGYEQYF
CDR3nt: TGTGCCAGCAGCCGGCAGGGCTACGAGCAGTACTTC

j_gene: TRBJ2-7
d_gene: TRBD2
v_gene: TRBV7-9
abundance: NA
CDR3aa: CASSLELAGAQQYF
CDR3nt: TGTGCCAGCAGCTTAGAACTAGCGGGAGCGCAGCAGTACTTC

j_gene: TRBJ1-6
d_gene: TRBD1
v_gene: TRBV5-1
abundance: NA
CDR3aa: CASSLGTGLGSPLHF
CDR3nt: TGCGCCAGCAGCCTCGGGACAGGGTTGGGTTCACCCCTCCACTTT

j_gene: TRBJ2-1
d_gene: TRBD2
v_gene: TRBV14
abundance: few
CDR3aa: CASSQEVRLAWSEQFF
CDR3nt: TGTGCCAGCAGCCAAGAGGTACGACTAGCATGGAGTGAGCAGTTCTTC

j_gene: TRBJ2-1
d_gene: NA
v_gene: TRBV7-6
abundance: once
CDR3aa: CASSLKAEQFF
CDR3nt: TGTGCCAGCAGCTTAAAAGCTGAGCAGTTCTTC

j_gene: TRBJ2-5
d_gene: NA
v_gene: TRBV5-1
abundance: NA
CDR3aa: CASSLSGAEMETQYF
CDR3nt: TGCGCCAGCAGCTTGAGCGGAGCAGAGATGGAGACCCAGTACTTC

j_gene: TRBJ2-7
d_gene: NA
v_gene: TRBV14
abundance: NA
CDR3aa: CASSPRAGFFYEQYF
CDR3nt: TGTGCCAGCAGCCCCAGGGCAGGCTTTTTCTACGAGCAGTACTTC

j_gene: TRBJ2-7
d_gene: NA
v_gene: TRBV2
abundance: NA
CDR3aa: CASSPFRGYEQYF
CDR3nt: TGTGCCAGCAGTCCCTTTAGGGGGTACGAGCAGTACTTC

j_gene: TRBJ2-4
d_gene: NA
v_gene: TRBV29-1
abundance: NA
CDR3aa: CSVHTRSRSKNIQYF
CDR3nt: TGCAGCGTCCATACACGGAGTAGATCCAAAAACATTCAGTACTTC

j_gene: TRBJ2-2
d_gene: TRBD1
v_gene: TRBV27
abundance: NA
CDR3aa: CASSFGTGGTGELFF
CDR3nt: TGTGCCAGCAGTTTTGGGACAGGGGGAACCGGGGAGCTGTTTTTT

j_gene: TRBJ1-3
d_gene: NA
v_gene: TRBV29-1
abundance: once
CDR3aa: CSVEGRSDLGNTIYF
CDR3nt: TGCAGCGTTGAAGGAAGGAGCGACTTGGGAAACACCATATATTTT

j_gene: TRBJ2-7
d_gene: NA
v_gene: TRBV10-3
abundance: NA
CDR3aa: CAISWVIGGGNYEQYF
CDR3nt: TGTGCCATCAGTTGGGTAATTGGGGGAGGAAACTACGAGCAGTACTTC

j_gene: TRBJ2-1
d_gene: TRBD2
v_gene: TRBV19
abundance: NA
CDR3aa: CASSKTTSGAYNEQFF
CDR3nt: TGTGCCAGTAGTAAAACGACTAGCGGGGCGTACAATGAGCAGTTCTTC

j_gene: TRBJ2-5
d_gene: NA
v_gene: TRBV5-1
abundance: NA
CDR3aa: CASSPQGQGGGETQYF
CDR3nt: TGCGCCAGCAGCCCCCAAGGACAGGGAGGGGGAGAGACCCAGTACTTC

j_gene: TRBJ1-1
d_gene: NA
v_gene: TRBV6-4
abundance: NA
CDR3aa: CASSDRGGTEAFF
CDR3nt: TGTGCCAGCAGTGACAGGGGAGGAACTGAAGCTTTCTTT

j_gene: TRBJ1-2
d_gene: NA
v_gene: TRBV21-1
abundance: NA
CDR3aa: CASSKDPGTGGTGYTF
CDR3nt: TGTGCCAGCAGCAAAGACCCCGGGACAGGGGGTACTGGCTACACCTTC

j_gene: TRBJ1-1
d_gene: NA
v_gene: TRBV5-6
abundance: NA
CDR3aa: CASSLGQRVSGVTFF
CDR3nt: TGTGCCAGCAGCTTAGGACAGAGAGTGTCCGGCGTCACTTTCTTT

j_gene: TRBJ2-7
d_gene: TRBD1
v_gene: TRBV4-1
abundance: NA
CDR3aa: CASSQDRQGAYEQYF
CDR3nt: TGCGCCAGCAGCCAAGATCGGCAGGGGGCCTACGAGCAGTACTTC

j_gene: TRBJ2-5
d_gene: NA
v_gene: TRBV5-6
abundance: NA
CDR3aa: CASSLDRGSGETQYF
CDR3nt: TGTGCCAGCAGCTTGGATAGGGGGTCCGGAGAGACCCAGTACTTC

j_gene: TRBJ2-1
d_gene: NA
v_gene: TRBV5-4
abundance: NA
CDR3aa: CASSFLNEQFF
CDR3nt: TGTGCCAGCAGCTTCCTGAATGAGCAGTTCTTC

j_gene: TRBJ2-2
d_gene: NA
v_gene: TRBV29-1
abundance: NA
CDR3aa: CSVERGTGELFF
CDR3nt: TGCAGCGTTGAGCGGGGTACCGGGGAGCTGTTTTTT

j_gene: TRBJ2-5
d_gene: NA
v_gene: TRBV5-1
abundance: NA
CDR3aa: CASSLGSRETQYF
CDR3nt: TGCGCCAGCAGCTTGGGGTCGCGAGAGACCCAGTACTTC

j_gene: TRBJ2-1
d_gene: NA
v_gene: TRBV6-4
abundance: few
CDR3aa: CASSPITSGNEQFF
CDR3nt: TGTGCCAGCAGTCCCATAACGTCGGGGAATGAGCAGTTCTTC

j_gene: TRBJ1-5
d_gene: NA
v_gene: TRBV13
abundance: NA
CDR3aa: CASSLGIRSNQPQHF
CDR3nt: TGTGCCAGCAGCTTAGGCATCAGGTCCAATCAGCCCCAGCATTTT

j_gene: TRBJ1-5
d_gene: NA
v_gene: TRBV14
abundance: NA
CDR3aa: CASSQGARQPQHF
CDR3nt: TGTGCCAGCAGCCAAGGGGCGCGCCAGCCCCAGCATTTT

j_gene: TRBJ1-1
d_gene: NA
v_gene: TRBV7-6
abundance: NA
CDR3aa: CASSATGNTEAFF
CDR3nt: TGTGCCAGCAGCGCTACAGGGAACACTGAAGCTTTCTTT

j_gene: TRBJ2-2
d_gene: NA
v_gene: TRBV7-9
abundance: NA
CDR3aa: CASSVRPTDTGELFF
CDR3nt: TGTGCCAGCAGCGTCCGACCAACAGACACCGGGGAGCTGTTTTTT